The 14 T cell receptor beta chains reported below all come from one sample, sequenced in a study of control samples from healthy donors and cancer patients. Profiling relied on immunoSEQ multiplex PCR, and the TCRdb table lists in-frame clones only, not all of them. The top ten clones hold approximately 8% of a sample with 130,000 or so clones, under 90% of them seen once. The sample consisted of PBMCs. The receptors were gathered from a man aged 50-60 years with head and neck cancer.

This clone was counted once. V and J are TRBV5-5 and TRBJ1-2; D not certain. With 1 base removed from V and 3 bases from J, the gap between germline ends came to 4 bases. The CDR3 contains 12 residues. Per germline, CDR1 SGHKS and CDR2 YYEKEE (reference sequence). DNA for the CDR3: TGTGCCAGCAGCTTGACGGACTATGGCTACACCTTC. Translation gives CASSLTDYGYTF. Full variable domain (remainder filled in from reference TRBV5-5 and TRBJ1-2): DAGVTQSPTHLIKTRGQQVTLRCSPISGHKSVSWYQQVLGQGPQFIFQYYEKEERGRGNFPDRFSARQFPNYSSELNVNALLLGDSALYLCASSLTDYGYTFGSGTRLTVV.

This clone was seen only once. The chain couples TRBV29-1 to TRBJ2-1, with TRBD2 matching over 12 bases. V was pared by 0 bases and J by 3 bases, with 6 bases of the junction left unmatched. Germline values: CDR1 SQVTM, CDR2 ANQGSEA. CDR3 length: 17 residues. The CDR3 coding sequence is TGCAGCGTTGAAGAGTCGGGACTAGCGGGTTACTACAATGAGCAGTTCTTC. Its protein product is CSVEESGLAGYYNEQFF.

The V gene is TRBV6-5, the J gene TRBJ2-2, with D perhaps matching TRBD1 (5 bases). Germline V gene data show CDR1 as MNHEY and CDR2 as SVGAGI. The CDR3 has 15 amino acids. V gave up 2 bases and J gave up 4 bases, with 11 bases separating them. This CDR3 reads CASSYGAGSTGELFF. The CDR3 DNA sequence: TGTGCCAGCAGTTACGGGGCAGGGTCCACCGGGGAGCTGTTTTTT.

The CDR3: CASSQETGPYYEQYF. The DNA of the CDR3 is TGTGCCAGCAGCCAAGAGACAGGTCCCTACTACGAGCAGTACTTC. The V call is TRBV7-2, the J call TRBJ2-7; D might be TRBD1 (6 bases). Trimming took off 5 bases at V and 3 bases at J, with 17 bases between the two ends. The CDR3 has 15 amino acids. In germline, CDR1 is SGHTA, CDR2 FQGNSA. The full variable domain, in which reference TRBV7-2 and TRBJ2-7 provide the parts outside the CDR3, is GAGVSQSPSNKVTEKGKDVELRCDPISGHTALYWYRQSLGQGLEFLIYFQGNSAPDKSGLPSDRFSAERTGGSVSTLTIQRTQQEDSAVYLCASSQETGPYYEQYFGPGTRLTVT.

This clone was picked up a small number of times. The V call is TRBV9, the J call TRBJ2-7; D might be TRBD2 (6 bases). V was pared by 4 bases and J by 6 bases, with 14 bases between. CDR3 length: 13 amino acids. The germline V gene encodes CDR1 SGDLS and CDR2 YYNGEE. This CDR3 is CASSPRSEGEQYF. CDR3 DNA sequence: TGTGCCAGCAGCCCGCGGTCGGAGGGCGAGCAGTACTTC.

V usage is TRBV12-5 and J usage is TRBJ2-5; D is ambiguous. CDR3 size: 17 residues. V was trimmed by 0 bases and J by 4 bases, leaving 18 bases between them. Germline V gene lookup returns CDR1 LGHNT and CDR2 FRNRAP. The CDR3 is CASGLVRGDPTPETQYF. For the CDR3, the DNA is TGTGCTAGTGGTTTGGTAAGAGGAGACCCTACACCAGAGACCCAGTACTTC. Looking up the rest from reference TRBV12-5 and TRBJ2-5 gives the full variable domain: DARVTQTPRHKVTEMGQEVTMRCQPILGHNTVFWYRQTMMQGLELLAYFRNRAPLDDSGMPKDRFSAEMPDATLATLKIQPSEPRDSAVYFCASGLVRGDPTPETQYFGPGTRLLVL.

CDR3 bases: TGTGCCAGCAGCTTTCTGGACACCCGCCCTGAGCAGTTCTTC. It codes for CASSFLDTRPEQFF. V and J are TRBV5-6 and TRBJ2-1; D is perhaps TRBD1 (5 bases). The CDR3 is 14 amino acids. Deletions cut 2 bases from V and 9 bases from J, with 15 bases between. The germline V gene has CDR1 SGHDT and CDR2 YYEEEE.

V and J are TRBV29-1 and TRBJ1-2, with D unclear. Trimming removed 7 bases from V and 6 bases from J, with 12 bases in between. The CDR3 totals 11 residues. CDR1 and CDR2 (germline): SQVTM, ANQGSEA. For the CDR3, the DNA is TGCAGCGCCGAATGGCAGGATGGCTACACCTTC. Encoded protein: CSAEWQDGYTF.

CDR3 sequence (DNA): TGTGCCAGCAGCGAGACAGGGATTAGCGGGGTCAGCTCCTACGAGCAGTACTTC. Encoded protein: CASSETGISGVSSYEQYF. V is TRBV7-2 and J is TRBJ2-7; a possible D gene is TRBD2 (8 bases). The CDR3 covers 18 residues. V lost 5 bases and J 0 bases, leaving 23 bases between the germline ends. The germline CDR1 and CDR2 sequences are SGHTA and FQGNSA.

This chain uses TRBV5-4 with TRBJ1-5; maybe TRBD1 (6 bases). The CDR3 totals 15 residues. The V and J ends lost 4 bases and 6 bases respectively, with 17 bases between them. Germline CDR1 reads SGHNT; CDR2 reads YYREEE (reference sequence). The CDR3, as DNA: TGTGCCAGCAGCCCGGGACGGGAAGGGGGTCAGCCCCAGCATTTT. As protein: CASSPGREGGQPQHF.

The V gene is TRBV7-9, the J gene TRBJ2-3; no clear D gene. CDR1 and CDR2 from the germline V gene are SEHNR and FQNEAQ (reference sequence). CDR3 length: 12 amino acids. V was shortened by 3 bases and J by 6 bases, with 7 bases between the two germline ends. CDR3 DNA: TGTGCCAGCAGCTTTTTGGAGGATACGCAGTATTTT. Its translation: CASSFLEDTQYF.

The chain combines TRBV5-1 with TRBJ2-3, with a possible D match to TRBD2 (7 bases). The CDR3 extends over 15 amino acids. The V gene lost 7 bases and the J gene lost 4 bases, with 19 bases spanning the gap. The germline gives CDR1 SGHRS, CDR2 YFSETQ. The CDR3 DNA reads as TGCGCCAGCTTCCAGGGGCGGGAGAGATCAGATACGCAGTATTTT. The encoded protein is CASFQGRERSDTQYF.

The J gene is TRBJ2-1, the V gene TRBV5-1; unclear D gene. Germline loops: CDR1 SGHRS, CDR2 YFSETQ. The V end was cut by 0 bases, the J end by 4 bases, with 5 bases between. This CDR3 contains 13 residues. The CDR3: CASSLGVYNEQFF. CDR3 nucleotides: TGCGCCAGCAGCTTGGGAGTATACAATGAGCAGTTCTTC.

The CDR3 reads CASSDHPGEGLMFF. Written as DNA, the CDR3 is TGTGCCAGCAGTGACCATCCGGGAGAAGGGTTGATGTTTTTT. The V gene is TRBV6-4, the J gene TRBJ2-2; D may be TRBD2 (6 bases). Per the germline V gene, CDR1 is MRHNA and CDR2 is SNTAGT. There are 14 residues in the CDR3. Trimming cost V 2 bases and J 15 bases, with 19 bases left between them.